Sequencing of this T cell receptor (beta chain) was carried out in a study of control samples from healthy donors and cancer patients. Only in-frame clones appear in the TCRdb table, and some are missing; sequencing was by immunoSEQ multiplex PCR. Counted here are 90,000 or so clones, roughly nine tenths occurring once; the ten biggest clones make up around 1.3%. This CDR3 is 15 amino acids long. Per germline, CDR1 LNHDA and CDR2 SQIVND (reference sequence). V was shortened by 3 bases and J by 4 bases, with 13 bases between the two germline ends. The sequence was collected from a woman between 50 and 59 years old in good health. The chain joins TRBV19 to TRBJ1-5; D call uncertain. The source material was blood. This CDR3 is CASSISWQANQPQHF. For the CDR3, the DNA is TGTGCCAGTAGTATTAGTTGGCAGGCGAATCAGCCCCAGCATTTT.